This T cell receptor (beta chain) was recorded in a study of blood T cell repertoires in COVID-19. Study summary: There were acute and convalescent COVID-19 samples, and they came from the United States, Italy and Spain.

Authors' processing steps: Quantification of nucleated cells was approximated via reference gene primer amplification. Sequencing was performed with immunoSEQ multiplex PCR; in TCRdb, only in-frame clones are kept and a portion is missing. V and J calls and clone size are given by that table; D and trimming were obtained from the DNA. The sample consists of 150,000 to 200,000 clones, just over 90% of them appearing once. J lost 10 bases, V lost 4 bases, and 11 bases had no gene match. This CDR3 has 15 amino acids. CDR1 SGHNT and CDR2 YENEEA come from the germline V gene. The V gene is TRBV11-3, the J gene TRBJ2-1; 9 positions agree with TRBD1. The source material was peripheral blood. The sequence was collected from a woman aged 60-70 years with COVID-19, enrolled during active disease. The CDR3 sequence is CASSSIRTGAGEQFF. CDR3 bases: TGTGCCAGCAGCTCAATACGGACAGGGGCGGGGGAGCAGTTCTTC.